Below, 20 T cell receptor beta chains from the same sample are listed, as sequenced in a study of regulatory T cells in long-lasting Graves disease. Stated time point: newly diagnosed GD, antithyroid drugs for less than 3 months. Isolated PBMC RNA provided the starting material for the TCR library. Combining iRepertoire HTBI primers with Arm-PCR of CDR3 regions, the authors built TCR beta libraries. TCRdb called the multiplex PCR reads again in MiXCR, with one record for every CDR3 protein. The table includes roughly 560,000 distinct CDR3 sequences, 15% to 20% detected once. This sample was shared with a second study, whose subject was T cells in Graves' hyperthyroidism and ophthalmopathy.

Material: peripheral blood mononuclear cells (PBMCs), obtained at new diagnosis, from a patient treated with antithyroid drugs. These receptors were collected from a woman aged 35-60 years with Graves disease.

This clonotype showed up many times. This rearrangement joins TRBV30 to TRBJ2-5; D perhaps matches TRBD2 (6 bases). Germline values: CDR1 GTSNPN, CDR2 SVGIG (reference sequence). This CDR3 is 12 amino acids long. With 3 bases removed from V and 4 bases from J, the gap between germline ends came to 9 bases. The CDR3 nucleotides are TGTGCCTGGAGATGGGGAGGAGAGACCCAGTACTTC. Protein: CAWRWGGETQYF.

This clonotype has only a few counts. The gene calls are TRBV10-3 and TRBJ2-1; D may correspond to TRBD1 or TRBD2 (5 bases each). CDR1 and CDR2 (germline): ENHRY, SYGVKD. The CDR3 loop spans 17 amino acids. V was cut by 6 bases and J by 0 bases, with 18 bases left in between. CDR3 nucleotide sequence: TGTGCCATCAGAGTTTCTACCGGGACGGCCTCCTACAATGAGCAGTTCTTC. Protein sequence: CAIRVSTGTASYNEQFF.

There are a few counts of this clonotype. V usage is TRBV7-9 and J usage is TRBJ1-6; D remains ambiguous. Germline CDR1 SEHNR, CDR2 FQNEAQ (reference sequence). Between the trimmed V and J ends, which lost 5 bases and 10 bases, there was a span of 15 bases. The length of the CDR3 is 14 residues. This CDR3 is CASSLSTRSSPLHF. The CDR3 DNA is TGTGCCAGCAGCCTGTCGACCCGTAGCTCACCCCTCCACTTT.

This clonotype was detected only a few times. The chain carries TRBV20-1 and TRBJ2-3; no firm D call. The CDR3 is 15 amino acids. Germline values: CDR1 DFQATT, CDR2 SNEGSKA (reference sequence). The V end was cut by 3 bases, the J end by 2 bases, with 15 bases between. The CDR3 DNA reads as TGCAGTGCTAGGCCTCTGACTGGAGCCACAGATACGCAGTATTTT. It specifies CSARPLTGATDTQYF.

This clonotype was seen more than once but under ten times. The chain couples TRBV5-1 to TRBJ1-2; tentatively, D is TRBD1 (5 bases). Per the germline V gene, CDR1 is SGHRS and CDR2 is YFSETQ. This CDR3 is 14 amino acids long. V was clipped by 4 bases and J by 8 bases, with 18 bases between them. The CDR3 nucleotides read TGCGCCAGCAGCGGGCGAACCCAAGAGGGGGGCTACACCTTC. Translating it yields CASSGRTQEGGYTF.

This clonotype was seen more than once but under ten times. The chain has TRBV28 and TRBJ2-1, with 7 nucleotides matching TRBD2. V trimming: 2 bases; J trimming: 6 bases; junction bases outside the gene matches: 1. This CDR3 has 13 amino acids. In germline, CDR1 is MDHEN, CDR2 SYDVKM. CDR3 loop: CASSLPSGNEQFF. CDR3 nucleotide sequence: TGTGCCAGCAGTTTACCTAGCGGCAATGAGCAGTTCTTC.

The rearrangement joins TRBV20-1 to TRBJ2-1; D not certain. Trimming removed 3 bases at V and 1 base at J, with 13 bases between. This CDR3 is 15 amino acids long. CDR1 is DFQATT, CDR2 SNEGSKA, per germline (reference sequence). CDR3 sequence reads: CSARSATPSYNEQFF. CDR3 nucleotides: TGCAGTGCTAGGTCGGCCACTCCTTCCTACAATGAGCAGTTCTTC.

At least ten counts were recorded for this clonotype. V and J are TRBV7-8 and TRBJ1-1; D is ambiguous. V dropped 8 bases and J dropped 4 bases, with 11 bases sitting between them. The CDR3 has 12 amino acids. Germline V lookup: CDR1 SGHVS, CDR2 FQNEAQ. CDR3 DNA sequence: TGTGCCAGCGGTGCAGAGAGCACTGAAGCTTTCTTT. Protein sequence: CASGAESTEAFF.

This clonotype turned up a few times. V usage is TRBV20-1 and J usage is TRBJ1-2; D unclear. With 6 bases removed from V and 4 bases from J, the gap between germline ends came to 15 bases. CDR1 and CDR2 (germline): DFQATT, SNEGSKA (reference sequence). This CDR3 has 13 residues. The CDR3 DNA is TGCAGTGCCTCCCCCGCGGGGTCCTATGGCTACACCTTC. The encoded protein is CSASPAGSYGYTF.

This clonotype was seen ten or more times. The chain combines TRBV5-1 with TRBJ1-1; D is unresolved. The V gene lost 1 base and the J gene lost 2 bases, with 9 bases spanning the gap. Germline CDR1 is SGHRS and CDR2 is YFSETQ. This CDR3 comprises 14 residues. The CDR3 nucleotides are TGCGCCAGCAGCTTGAACACTATAAACACTGAAGCTTTCTTT. It codes for CASSLNTINTEAFF. The complete variable domain, with remaining parts taken from reference TRBV5-1 and TRBJ1-1, reads KAGVTQTPRYLIKTRGQQVTLSCSPISGHRSVSWYQQTPGQGLQFLFEYFSETQRNKGNFPGRFSGRQFSNSRSEMNVSTLELGDSALYLCASSLNTINTEAFFGQGTRLTVV.

As DNA, the CDR3 is TGTGCCAGCTCGGCTGACAGGGCTGGAAACACCATATATTTT. Protein product: CASSADRAGNTIYF. The rearrangement links TRBV18 to TRBJ1-3; 7 bases fit TRBD1. J lost 2 bases, V lost 6 bases, and 4 bases had no gene match. Germline-derived CDR1 and CDR2 are KGHSH and LQKENI. The CDR3 consists of 14 residues.

This clonotype was counted many times. This chain joins TRBV20-1 and TRBJ1-5; maybe TRBD1 (5 bases). V was pared by 6 bases and J by 0 bases, with 18 bases between. Germline CDR1 DFQATT, CDR2 SNEGSKA (reference sequence). There are 16 residues in the CDR3. CDR3 bases: TGCAGTGCCAGGGAGACACCGACCGCTAGCAATCAGCCCCAGCATTTT. It is translated as CSARETPTASNQPQHF.

CDR3 bases: TGTGCCAGCAGCGTCCCTGGGACTAGCGGGGGAGTTAGCACAGATACGCAGTATTTT. Protein product: CASSVPGTSGGVSTDTQYF. The chain links TRBV7-8 to TRBJ2-3, with 14 bases matching TRBD2. CDR1 and CDR2 from the germline V gene are SGHVS and FQNEAQ. Germline trimming cut 5 bases from V and 0 bases from J; bases unmatched to any gene: 10. The CDR3 covers 19 residues.

CDR3 amino acids: CASQPPGNTGELFF. CDR3 nucleotides: TGTGCCAGCCAACCACCCGGGAACACCGGGGAGCTGTTTTTT. The chain links TRBV9 to TRBJ2-2, with unresolved D. The ends were cut back, 7 bases at V and 1 base at J, with 11 bases in the middle. CDR3 size: 14 residues. Germline-derived CDR1 and CDR2 are SGDLS and YYNGEE. The full variable domain, in which reference TRBV9 and TRBJ2-2 provide the parts outside the CDR3, is DSGVTQTPKHLITATGQRVTLRCSPRSGDLSVYWYQQSLDQGLQFLIQYYNGEERAKGNILERFSAQQFPDLHSELNLSSLELGDSALYFCASQPPGNTGELFFGEGSRLTVL.

This clonotype was seen a single time. This chain links TRBV3-1 with TRBJ1-5; D not resolved. The germline V gene has CDR1 LGHDT and CDR2 YNNKEL (reference sequence). V was cut by 6 bases and J by 3 bases, with 15 bases left in between. This CDR3 region has 15 residues. CDR3 amino acids: CASSQRPGDNQPQHF. CDR3 coding DNA: TGTGCCAGCAGTCAAAGGCCCGGGGACAATCAGCCCCAGCATTTT.

This clonotype was detected ten times or more. V usage is TRBV10-2 and J usage is TRBJ2-7, with 7 bases identical to TRBD1. Germline CDR1 and CDR2: WSHSY and SAAADI. V gave up 3 bases and J gave up 5 bases; unmatched junction bases: 7. This CDR3 spans 14 amino acids. The CDR3 is CASSDGTEVDEQYF. The CDR3 DNA sequence: TGCGCCAGCAGTGACGGGACAGAAGTCGACGAGCAGTACTTC.

This clonotype was picked up a small number of times. The chain recombines TRBV11-3 with TRBJ2-1, with D tentatively TRBD1 (7 bases). The V end lost 2 bases, the J end lost 9 bases, and 11 bases lay between the germline ends. The CDR3 is 13 residues long. From germline, CDR1 is SGHNT and CDR2 YENEEA. This CDR3 is CASSLPQGGEQFF. The CDR3 DNA sequence: TGTGCCAGCAGCTTACCCCAGGGGGGTGAGCAGTTCTTC.

This clonotype was seen a few times. The chain combines TRBV12-5 with TRBJ2-2; D not resolved. Germline CDR1 is LGHNT and CDR2 is FRNRAP. Trimming took off 3 bases at V and 2 bases at J, with 1 base between the two ends. The CDR3 covers 12 residues. CDR3 in amino acids: CASGFNTGELFF. The CDR3 nucleotides read TGTGCTAGTGGTTTTAACACCGGGGAGCTGTTTTTT.

This clonotype was seen many times. This rearrangement joins TRBV27 to TRBJ2-7, with 7 bases aligning to TRBD2. The CDR3 extends over 19 amino acids. The V gene end was trimmed by 0 bases and the J gene end by 4 bases; junction bases not matched to a gene: 18. Germline assignment: CDR1 MNHEY and CDR2 SMNVEV (reference sequence). DNA of the CDR3: TGTGCCAGCAGTTTATCGAAGGCTAGCGGACGACCACTGGATTACGAGCAGTACTTC. It encodes CASSLSKASGRPLDYEQYF.

This clonotype has just a few counts. At one of its ends the junction is not consistent with the germline gene, which may arise from a read error. The J gene is TRBJ1-5, the V gene TRBV20-1; 9 bases map to TRBD1. The germline V gene encodes CDR1 DFQATT and CDR2 SNEGSKA (reference sequence). The CDR3 sequence is 13 residues long. CDR3 residues: CSLPGQGNQPQHF. In DNA form, the CDR3 reads TGCAGTTTACCGGGACAGGGCAATCAACCCCAGCATTTT.